The source of this T cell receptor (beta chain) is a study of blood T cell repertoires in COVID-19. Whole-study context: Donors in the United States, Italy and Spain gave samples during acute or convalescent COVID-19.

Trimming took 5 bases from V and 4 from J; bases not matched to a gene: 11. The germline V gene has CDR1 SGHKS and CDR2 YYEKEE (reference sequence). The CDR3 is made up of 16 amino acids. The repertoire was sequenced with immunoSEQ multiplex PCR; TCRdb's copy has only in-frame clones and lacks some. The table records tens of thousands of clones, 70% to 90% of them present only once. This clonotype was obtained from a man aged 45 to 65 with active COVID-19. Material: peripheral blood. The chain has TRBV5-5 and TRBJ2-1, with 8 positions matching TRBD2. CDR3 nucleotide sequence: TGTGCCAGCAGGCAAGAGGGTGCTAGCGGGTACAATGAGCAGTTCTTC. This codes for CASRQEGASGYNEQFF.